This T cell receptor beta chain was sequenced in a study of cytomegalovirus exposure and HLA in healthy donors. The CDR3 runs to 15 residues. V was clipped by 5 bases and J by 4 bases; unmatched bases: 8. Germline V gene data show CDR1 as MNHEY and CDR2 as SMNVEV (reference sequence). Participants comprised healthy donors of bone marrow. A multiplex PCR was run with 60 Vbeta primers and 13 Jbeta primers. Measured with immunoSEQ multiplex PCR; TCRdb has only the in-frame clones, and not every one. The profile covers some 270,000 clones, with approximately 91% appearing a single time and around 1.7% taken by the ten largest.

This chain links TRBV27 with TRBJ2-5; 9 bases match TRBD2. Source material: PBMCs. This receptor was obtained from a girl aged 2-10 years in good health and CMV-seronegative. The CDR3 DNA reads TGTGCCAGCAGTCTCGTAGCGGGAGCCGTAGAGACCCAGTACTTC. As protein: CASSLVAGAVETQYF.